The 19 T cell receptor beta chains given below trace back to one sample, sequenced in a study of T cells after yellow fever vaccination. TCRdb re-analysed the 5' RACE reads in MiXCR, keeping a single row per CDR3 protein. The sample holds approximately 510,000 distinct CDR3 sequences; about a fifth are singletons and the top ten take around 17%. This sample comprised PBMCs, obtained more than 20 days after the first yellow fever vaccination. These receptor sequences come from a man aged 18 to 30 who received the YFV17D yellow fever vaccine.

V gene TRBV7-9 combines with J gene TRBJ2-1, with TRBD2 identical over 15 bases. This CDR3 is 16 amino acids long. The V segment lost 5 bases and the J segment 4 bases; nucleotides outside the gene matches: 3. Per germline, CDR1 SEHNR and CDR2 FQNEAQ (reference sequence). The CDR3 here is CASSAGLAGGYNEQFF. CDR3 DNA sequence: TGTGCCAGCAGCGCGGGACTAGCGGGGGGATACAATGAGCAGTTCTTC.

This clonotype was seen more than once but under ten times. J is TRBJ1-6 and V is TRBV4-2; no clear D. The ends were cut back, 3 bases at V and 9 bases at J, with 12 bases in the middle. In germline, CDR1 is LGHNA, CDR2 YNFKEQ. The CDR3 is 14 amino acids. The CDR3 sequence: CASSQAGSFSPLHF. Here the CDR3 DNA reads TGTGCCAGCAGCCAGGCTGGCAGTTTTTCACCCCTCCACTTT.

This clonotype was counted only a few times. V usage is TRBV20-1 and J usage is TRBJ2-3, with 9 bases aligning to TRBD2. Losses at the gene ends were 5 bases for V and 5 bases for J; bases not matched to a gene: 8. The germline CDR1 and CDR2 sequences are DFQATT and SNEGSKA (reference sequence). This CDR3 is 14 amino acids long. The CDR3 is CSAFKRGEEDTQYF. In DNA form, the CDR3 reads TGCAGTGCTTTCAAGCGGGGGGAGGAAGATACGCAGTATTTT.

The genes are TRBV2 and TRBJ2-3, with TRBD2 matching over 11 bases. This CDR3 is built from 14 residues. Germline CDR1 SNHLY, CDR2 FYNNEI. Unmatched junction bases numbered 3, after V lost 8 bases and J lost 2 bases. CDR3: CASGTSGSTDTQYF. CDR3 coding DNA: TGTGCCAGCGGGACTAGCGGATCCACAGATACGCAGTATTTT. The variable domain in full, with the rest retrieved from reference TRBV2 and TRBJ2-3, is EPEVTQTPSHQVTQMGQEVILRCVPISNHLYFYWYRQILGQKVEFLVSFYNNEISEKSEIFDDQFSVERPDGSNFTLKIRSTKLEDSAMYFCASGTSGSTDTQYFGPGTRLTVL.

The gene calls are TRBV5-6 and TRBJ2-5, with TRBD2 matching over 7 bases. This CDR3 spans 14 amino acids. Germline V CDR1 and CDR2: SGHDT, YYEEEE. The trim removed 0 bases at V and 3 bases at J, leaving 2 bases unmatched. The CDR3 DNA follows: TGTGCCAGCAGCTTGGTCCGGGAGGAAGAGACCCAGTACTTC. It yields the protein CASSLVREEETQYF.

Many counts were recorded for this clonotype. The rearrangement links TRBV5-4 to TRBJ1-1, with D possibly being TRBD1 (5 bases). CDR3 length: 15 amino acids. V shed 4 bases and J shed 1 base, with 14 bases lying between them. Germline CDR1 SGHNT, CDR2 YYREEE (reference sequence). The CDR3, as DNA: TGTGCCAGCAGCCGCGTCGGGGGAGCGAACACTGAAGCTTTCTTT. This encodes CASSRVGGANTEAFF.

This clonotype came up a few times. The V and J genes are TRBV14 and TRBJ1-1; perhaps TRBD1 as D (5 bases). The CDR3 extends over 11 amino acids. Trimming took off 8 bases at V and 6 bases at J, with 10 bases between the two ends. The V gene's germline CDR1 is SGHDN and CDR2 FVKESK. CDR3 sequence: CASAAGPEAFF. The CDR3 nucleotides read TGTGCCAGCGCCGCGGGGCCTGAAGCTTTCTTT. The full variable domain, its missing parts supplied by reference TRBV14 and TRBJ1-1, is EAGVTQFPSHSVIEKGQTVTLRCDPISGHDNLYWYRRVMGKEIKFLLHFVKESKQDESGMPNNRFLAERTGGTYSTLKVQPAELEDSGVYFCASAAGPEAFFGQGTRLTVV.

This clonotype was detected a few times. V gene TRBV7-2 combines with J gene TRBJ2-4, with TRBD2 matching over 9 bases. Germline loops: CDR1 SGHTA, CDR2 FQGNSA. V lost 5 bases and J lost 9; bases outside the gene matches: 14. The CDR3 runs 16 residues. The DNA of the CDR3 is TGTGCCAGCAGCCCAAACTCGCGGGGGGGCCGGGGCATTCAGTACTTC. It yields the protein CASSPNSRGGRGIQYF.

The chain combines TRBV5-1 with TRBJ1-1, with 9 nucleotides matching TRBD1. The ends lost 4 bases at V and 3 bases at J; junction bases unmatched: 4. Germline V lookup: CDR1 SGHRS, CDR2 YFSETQ. This CDR3 spans 14 amino acids. In DNA, the CDR3 is TGCGCCAGCAGCGTGGACAGGGGTTACACTGAAGCTTTCTTT. Translated: CASSVDRGYTEAFF.

The V call is TRBV3-1, the J call TRBJ1-4; D call uncertain. V dropped 2 bases and J dropped 8 bases, with 3 bases sitting between them. CDR3 length: 11 amino acids. CDR1 and CDR2 (germline): LGHDT, YNNKEL (reference sequence). CDR3 sequence reads: CASSQREKLFF. The DNA of the CDR3 is TGTGCCAGCAGCCAACGCGAAAAACTGTTTTTT. The whole variable domain, remainder taken from reference TRBV3-1 and TRBJ1-4, is DTAVSQTPKYLVTQMGNDKSIKCEQNLGHDTMYWYKQDSKKFLKIMFSYNNKELIINETVPNRFSPKSPDKAHLNLHINSLELGDSAVYFCASSQREKLFFGSGTQLSVL.

This clonotype turned up a few times. The V call is TRBV6-5, the J call TRBJ2-3, with TRBD1 matching over 10 bases. V was clipped by 2 bases and J by 4 bases; unmatched bases: 9. CDR1 is MNHEY and CDR2 is SVGAGI in the germline V gene. The CDR3 consists of 17 residues. The CDR3 reads CASSYGTGQGTADTQYF. The CDR3 region has the DNA TGTGCCAGCAGTTACGGGACGGGACAGGGGACCGCAGATACGCAGTATTTT.

In DNA, the CDR3 is TGCGCCAGCAGCCAAGATCGGTATCAGCCCCAGCATTTT. Its protein is CASSQDRYQPQHF. The J gene is TRBJ1-5, the V gene TRBV4-3, with D uncertain. With 0 bases removed from V and 5 bases from J, the gap between germline ends came to 5 bases. This CDR3 has 13 amino acids. Germline CDR1 reads LGHNA; CDR2 reads YSLEER.

This clonotype was detected a few times. This rearrangement joins TRBV27 to TRBJ2-7; 13 nucleotides align to TRBD2. The CDR3 contains 15 residues. Looked up from germline, CDR1 is MNHEY and CDR2 is SMNVEV (reference sequence). Trimming at V came to 5 bases and at J to 5 bases, leaving 6 bases not matched to a gene. The CDR3 DNA sequence: TGTGCCAGCAGTCCCAGACTAGCGGGGGGCAACGAGCAGTACTTC. This codes for CASSPRLAGGNEQYF.

The chain uses TRBV5-5 and TRBJ2-4, with D tentatively TRBD1 (5 bases). The CDR3 is 15 residues long. The V gene lost 2 bases and the J gene lost 0 bases, with 9 bases spanning the gap. The germline V gene encodes CDR1 SGHKS and CDR2 YYEKEE (reference sequence). DNA for the CDR3: TGTGCCAGCAGCTTAACAGGAGTAGCCAAAAACATTCAGTACTTC. Its translation: CASSLTGVAKNIQYF.

This clonotype turned up a few times. This chain links TRBV5-1 with TRBJ2-1; 9 positions agree with TRBD2. Germline CDR1 and CDR2: SGHRS and YFSETQ. Unmatched junction bases numbered 4, after V lost 5 bases and J lost 7 bases. The CDR3 has 13 residues. The CDR3 nucleotides read TGCGCCAGCAGGGGACTAGCAGAAAATGAGCAGTTCTTC. It encodes CASRGLAENEQFF. The whole variable domain, filled in from reference TRBV5-1 and TRBJ2-1, reads KAGVTQTPRYLIKTRGQQVTLSCSPISGHRSVSWYQQTPGQGLQFLFEYFSETQRNKGNFPGRFSGRQFSNSRSEMNVSTLELGDSALYLCASRGLAENEQFFGPGTRLTVL.

This clonotype was observed many times. V and J are TRBV5-1 and TRBJ1-1; D call uncertain. Germline V gene sequence: CDR1 SGHRS, CDR2 YFSETQ. V lost 4 bases, J lost 3 bases, and 16 bases lay in between. This CDR3 is 15 amino acids long. CDR3 residues: CASSRAPGEDTEAFF. For the CDR3, the DNA is TGCGCCAGCAGCCGGGCCCCCGGGGAGGACACTGAAGCTTTCTTT. The variable domain in full, with the rest retrieved from reference TRBV5-1 and TRBJ1-1, is KAGVTQTPRYLIKTRGQQVTLSCSPISGHRSVSWYQQTPGQGLQFLFEYFSETQRNKGNFPGRFSGRQFSNSRSEMNVSTLELGDSALYLCASSRAPGEDTEAFFGQGTRLTVV.

This clonotype was found a few times. The rearrangement links TRBV7-2 to TRBJ2-4; 8 positions agree with TRBD2. The V gene end was trimmed by 5 bases and the J gene end by 5 bases; junction bases not matched to a gene: 5. CDR3 size: 14 residues. Per the germline V gene, CDR1 is SGHTA and CDR2 is FQGNSA. CDR3 region: CASSRGGSENIQYF. The DNA of the CDR3 is TGTGCCAGCAGCCGGGGGGGCAGCGAAAACATTCAGTACTTC.

This clonotype was counted only a few times. The chain recombines TRBV6-5 with TRBJ1-6; D possibly corresponds to TRBD1 (5 bases). The germline CDR1 and CDR2 sequences are MNHEY and SVGAGI. V gave up 0 bases and J gave up 10 bases, with 13 bases separating them. The CDR3 is made up of 15 amino acids. Written as DNA, the CDR3 is TGTGCCAGCAGTTACTCGCAGGGCGCCTTATCACCCCTCCACTTT. This codes for CASSYSQGALSPLHF.

The chain employs TRBV27 and TRBJ2-3; 7 nucleotides line up with TRBD1. From germline, CDR1 is MNHEY and CDR2 SMNVEV (reference sequence). V shed 3 bases, J shed 3 bases, and the junction held 3 bases outside the gene matches. The CDR3 length is 14 residues. The CDR3 loop is CASSFDRETDTQYF. The CDR3, as DNA: TGTGCCAGCAGTTTCGACAGGGAAACAGATACGCAGTATTTT.